Listed below are T cell receptor beta chains from one sample, sequenced in a study of cytomegalovirus exposure and HLA in healthy donors. Some clones are missing from TCRdb's copy, which holds only in-frame ones; the method was immunoSEQ multiplex PCR. In the table there are about 83,000 clones, roughly 79% of which are singletons. The specimen sequenced was PBMCs. These TCRs come from a woman aged 25 to 39 in good health and CMV-seronegative. Both conserved end residues are part of each CDR3. The D gene is left open where the match is weak. Clone size appears in some rows only: once, few, many, or a class for an expanded clone.

abundance	d_gene	j_gene	v_gene	CDR3nt	CDR3aa
-	-	TRBJ1-4	TRBV30	TGTGCCTGGAGCTCCCTTTCAACTAATGAAAAACTGTTTTTT	CAWSSLSTNEKLFF
-	-	TRBJ1-5	TRBV2	TGTGCCAGCAGTGAAAAGGTTTGGGGGCTAAACAGCCCACCCGAAGGAGATCAGCCCCAGCATTTT	CASSEKVWGLNSPPEGDQPQHF
-	-	TRBJ2-1	TRBV10-3	TGTGCCATCAGTCAGGGGGGTTCATCCTACAATGAGCAGTTCTTC	CAISQGGSSYNEQFF
-	-	TRBJ2-6	TRBV5-4	TGTGCCAGCAGCCTATACTCTGGGGCCAACGTCCTGACTTTC	CASSLYSGANVLTF
-	TRBD1	TRBJ2-7	TRBV14	TGTGCCAGCAGCCGGGGACAGGGAGGTTACGAGCAGTACTTC	CASSRGQGGYEQYF
-	-	TRBJ2-7	TRBV21-1	TGTGCCAGCAGCGACTATCGCGAGGCTAGCGGCACCTACGAGCAGTACTTC	CASSDYREASGTYEQYF
-	TRBD1	TRBJ1-1	TRBV28	TGTGCCAGCAGCCGACAGGGACCACTGAACACTGAAGCTTTCTTT	CASSRQGPLNTEAFF
once	TRBD1	TRBJ2-2	TRBV6-5	TGTGCCAGCAGGAATGAAGGGGGCCGCGGGGAGCTGTTTTTT	CASRNEGGRGELFF
-	-	TRBJ2-5	TRBV15	TGTGCCACCAGCAGAGAAGGGGGGCGGGGGGAGACCCAGTACTTC	CATSREGGRGETQYF
-	TRBD1	TRBJ1-2	TRBV28	TGTGCCAGTGCAGACCCCAGAGGACAGGGCGTGGATGGCTACACCTTC	CASADPRGQGVDGYTF
-	-	TRBJ2-2	TRBV11-2	TGTGCCAGCAGCCATGCAGAGGGTTCCTGGGGGGAGCTGTTTTTT	CASSHAEGSWGELFF
-	-	TRBJ1-2	TRBV2	TGTGCCAGCACTTTCGACCAGGGGTATGGCTACACCTTC	CASTFDQGYGYTF
-	TRBD2	TRBJ2-1	TRBV5-1	TGCGCCAGCAGCTCCTTAGCGGGAGGGAGCGAGCAGTTCTTC	CASSSLAGGSEQFF
-	-	TRBJ2-7	TRBV19	TGTGCCAGTAGTTGGAGGGCCTACGAGCAGTACTTC	CASSWRAYEQYF
-	-	TRBJ2-2	TRBV4-1	TGCGCCAGCAGCCTCTTCAGCGGAACCAACACCGGGGAGCTGTTTTTT	CASSLFSGTNTGELFF
-	TRBD1	TRBJ2-1	TRBV18	TGTGCCAGCTCACCGACAGGGGGCGCAAATATCAGGCAGTTCTTC	CASSPTGGANIRQFF
-	-	TRBJ2-1	TRBV9	TGTGCCAGCAGCGTAGAGGAGGGAAGGAGGGATGAGCAGTTCTTC	CASSVEEGRRDEQFF
-	TRBD1	TRBJ1-2	TRBV30	TGTGCCTGGAGTGCTACAGGGGCGGGTGGCTACACCTTC	CAWSATGAGGYTF
-	TRBD1	TRBJ1-1	TRBV4-1	TGCGCCAGCAGCCAAAAATGGACAGGGGACACTGAAGCTTTCTTT	CASSQKWTGDTEAFF
-	-	TRBJ2-1	TRBV18	TGTGCCAGCTCACCCGCTGAGTTACGCAATGAGCAGTTCTTC	CASSPAELRNEQFF
few	-	TRBJ2-3	TRBV29-1	TGCAGCGTTGCGGGCAGGGTAAGCACAGATACGCAGTATTTT	CSVAGRVSTDTQYF
-	-	TRBJ2-5	TRBV21-1	TGTGCCAGCAGCACGCGGACTAGCGGGACCGGACCAACACGACACGCTTCAGAGACCCAGTACTTC	CASSTRTSGTGPTRHASETQYF
-	-	TRBJ2-2	TRBV5-1	TGCGCCAGCAGCGCGGCACAGGGAATAGGGACCGGGGAGCTGTTTTTT	CASSAAQGIGTGELFF
-	TRBD1	TRBJ2-5	TRBV6-5	TGTGCCAGCAGTTACTGGGGGACAGGGGAGACCCAGTACTTC	CASSYWGTGETQYF
-	TRBD1	TRBJ2-6	TRBV5-1	TGCGCCAGCAGCCCGGCAGAGGACAGGGTCGAGTCTGGGGCCAACGTCCTGACTTTC	CASSPAEDRVESGANVLTF
-	TRBD2	TRBJ2-1	TRBV10-3	TGTGCCAGCAGACGGACTAGCGGGAGGGGGGGGGAAAATGAGCAGTTCTTC	CASRRTSGRGGENEQFF
-	-	TRBJ2-1	TRBV5-4	TGTGCCAGCAGCCGCACGGACAGCTACAATGAGCAGTTCTTC	CASSRTDSYNEQFF
-	-	TRBJ1-2	TRBV2	TGTGCCAGCAGTGGGACAGTTGACGGCTACACCTTC	CASSGTVDGYTF
-	-	TRBJ1-2	TRBV27	TGTGCCAGCAGCCAAAACAGGTTTTCCTATGGCTACACCTTC	CASSQNRFSYGYTF
-	-	TRBJ2-2	TRBV6-6	TGTGCCAGCAGTTACTCGCGGAGCCCCAAGTCCGGGGAGCTGTTTTTT	CASSYSRSPKSGELFF
once	-	TRBJ1-5	TRBV6-1	TGTGCCAGCAGTGAAGGTCCTTTAGGGGGACGTCAGCCCCAGCATTTT	CASSEGPLGGRQPQHF
-	-	TRBJ1-2	TRBV7-9	TGTTCCAGCAGCTCGAGGGTTGCCGGCTACACCTTC	CSSSSRVAGYTF